This entry lists 2 T cell receptor beta chains sequenced from one sample in a study of shared T cell receptors in the human thymus. The method was immunoSEQ multiplex PCR; TCRdb's version includes in-frame clones alone and lacks a portion of them. The repertoire consists of hundreds of thousands of clones, with approximately 85% occurring once and the leading ten covering roughly 0.01%. These data are also associated with another study on human thymus T cells.

Sequencing was done on a sample of thymocytes. Every receptor here comes from a girl less than two years old with a congenital heart defect.

This rearrangement joins TRBV18 to TRBJ2-4; 10 nucleotides match TRBD1. With V trimmed by 3 bases and J by 8 bases, 16 bases remained unmatched. CDR1 and CDR2 (germline): KGHSH, LQKENI. The CDR3 extends over 18 amino acids. The CDR3, as DNA: TGTGCCAGCTCACCCCTAAAGAGACAGGGGGCTAAACTGGACATTCAGTACTTC. Protein: CASSPLKRQGAKLDIQYF.

This clone was recorded once. The rearrangement joins TRBV4-1 to TRBJ2-5, with TRBD2 matching over 12 bases. V shed 2 bases and J 5 bases; nucleotides not matched to a gene: 9. The CDR3 contains 17 residues. Germline lookup yields CDR1 MGHRA and CDR2 YSYEKL. This CDR3 reads CASSQRASGGAGETQYF. The DNA of the CDR3 is TGCGCCAGCAGCCAACGGGCTAGCGGGGGGGCCGGGGAGACCCAGTACTTC.